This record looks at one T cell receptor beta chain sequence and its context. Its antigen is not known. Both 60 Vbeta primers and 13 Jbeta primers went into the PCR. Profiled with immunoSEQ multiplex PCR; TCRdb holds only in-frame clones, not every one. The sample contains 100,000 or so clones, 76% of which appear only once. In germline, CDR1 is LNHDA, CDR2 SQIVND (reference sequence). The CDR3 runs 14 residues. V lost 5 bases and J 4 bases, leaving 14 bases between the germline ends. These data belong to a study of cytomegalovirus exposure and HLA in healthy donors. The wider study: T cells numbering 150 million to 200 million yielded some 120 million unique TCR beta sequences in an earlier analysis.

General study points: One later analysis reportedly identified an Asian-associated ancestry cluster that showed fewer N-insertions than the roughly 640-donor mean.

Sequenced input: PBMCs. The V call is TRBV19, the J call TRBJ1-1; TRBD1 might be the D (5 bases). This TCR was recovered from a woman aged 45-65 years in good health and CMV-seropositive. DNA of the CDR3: TGTGCCAGTAGTCCACGCAGGGATCTCACTGAAGCTTTCTTT. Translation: CASSPRRDLTEAFF.